Included here is one T cell receptor (beta chain) sequence, with context. This CDR3 comprises 20 residues. Germline trimming cut 3 bases from V and 0 bases from J; bases unmatched to any gene: 14. In germline, CDR1 is MDHEN, CDR2 SYDVKM. PCR amplification relied on 60 Vbeta primers (plus 13 Jbeta primers). Repertoires were generated with immunoSEQ multiplex PCR, while TCRdb's copy carries only in-frame clones and drops some. This sample has 160,000 or so clones, with approximately 80% found just once. The sample originates from a study of cytomegalovirus exposure and HLA in healthy donors. On the study more broadly: The study's early data release held roughly 91 million unique TCRs from HLA-typed donors.

This chain uses TRBV28 with TRBJ2-1, with 10 bases fitting TRBD2. The source material was PBMCs. The TCR comes from a man aged 35-49 years in good health and CMV-seronegative. The CDR3 DNA is TGTGCCAGCAGTTTTGAGTTTCTAGCTAGCGGGGGAAGCTCCTACAATGAGCAGTTCTTC. Translated, it gives CASSFEFLASGGSSYNEQFF.